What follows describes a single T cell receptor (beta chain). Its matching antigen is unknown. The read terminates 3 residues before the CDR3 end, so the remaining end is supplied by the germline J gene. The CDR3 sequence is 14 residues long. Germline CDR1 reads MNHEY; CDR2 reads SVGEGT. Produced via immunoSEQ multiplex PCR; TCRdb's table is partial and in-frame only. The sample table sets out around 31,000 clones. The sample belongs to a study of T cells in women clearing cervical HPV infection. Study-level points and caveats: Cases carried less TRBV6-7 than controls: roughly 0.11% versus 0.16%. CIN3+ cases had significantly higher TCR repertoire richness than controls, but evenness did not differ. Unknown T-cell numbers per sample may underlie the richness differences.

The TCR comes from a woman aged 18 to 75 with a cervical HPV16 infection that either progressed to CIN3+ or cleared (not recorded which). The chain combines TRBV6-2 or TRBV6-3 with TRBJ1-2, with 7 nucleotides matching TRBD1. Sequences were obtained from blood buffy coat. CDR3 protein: CASRDQEGTDTYTF. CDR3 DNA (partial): TGTGCCAGCAGGGACCAAGAAGGGACAGATACC.